Below are 9 T cell receptor beta chains sequenced from a single sample in a study of T cell responses to AZD1222 COVID-19 vaccine. Some clones are missing from TCRdb's copy, which holds only in-frame ones; the method was immunoSEQ multiplex PCR. Of 200,000 to 250,000 clones in the sample, around 94% were seen once. This material consisted of peripheral blood, taken 28 days after the second dose of the MenACWY control vaccine. The source of these receptors is an adult who received the MenACWY meningococcal vaccine as a control.

The V and J genes are TRBV19 and TRBJ1-5, with D unresolved. The germline V gene has CDR1 LNHDA and CDR2 SQIVND (reference sequence). CDR3 length: 16 residues. V lost 5 bases to trimming and J lost 0 bases, with 14 bases between them. The CDR3 bases are TGTGCCAGTAGTCCATTAGCCGGGATTAGCAATCAGCCCCAGCATTTT. Protein: CASSPLAGISNQPQHF.

The chain joins TRBV7-6 to TRBJ2-1, with unresolved D. CDR1 is SGHVS, CDR2 FNYEAQ, per germline. V was clipped by 5 bases and J by 8 bases, with 13 bases between them. The CDR3 sequence is 13 residues long. CDR3 sequence: CASSPPPSDEQFF. In nucleotides, the CDR3 is TGTGCCAGCAGCCCCCCCCCGAGTGATGAGCAGTTCTTC.

The chain carries TRBV30 and TRBJ1-3; D unresolved. V was trimmed by 4 bases and J by 1 base, leaving 11 bases between them. Germline CDR1 GTSNPN, CDR2 SVGIG (reference sequence). The CDR3 is 14 amino acids. The CDR3 DNA reads TGTGCCTGGATAGGCTGGATGTCTGGAAACACCATATATTTT. It yields the protein CAWIGWMSGNTIYF.

The chain recombines TRBV19 with TRBJ1-5; D uncertain. There are 12 residues in the CDR3. CDR1 and CDR2 (germline): LNHDA, SQIVND (reference sequence). Trimming pared 5 bases from V and 4 bases from J, leaving 6 bases between. The CDR3 loop reads CASSPTNQPQHF. CDR3 DNA: TGTGCCAGTAGTCCAACTAATCAGCCCCAGCATTTT.

The gene calls are TRBV29-1 and TRBJ1-1; 8 bases map to TRBD1. The germline V gene has CDR1 SQVTM and CDR2 ANQGSEA. This CDR3 has 13 amino acids. V lost 6 bases, J lost 1 base, and 4 bases stayed unmatched. The CDR3 sequence: CSVRGQENTEAFF. The CDR3 coding sequence is TGCAGCGTCCGGGGACAGGAGAACACTGAAGCTTTCTTT.

The rearrangement uses TRBV7-9 and TRBJ2-7; 8 bases are shared with TRBD2. Germline loops: CDR1 SEHNR, CDR2 FQNEAQ (reference sequence). CDR3 size: 16 residues. Germline trimming cut 7 bases from V and 2 bases from J; bases unmatched to any gene: 13. As DNA, the CDR3 is TGTGCCAGCACCCCGGGGCGTGGCGGGAGGACCTACGAGCAGTACTTC. Translation: CASTPGRGGRTYEQYF.

This chain links TRBV19 with TRBJ1-5; D is undetermined. Per germline, CDR1 LNHDA and CDR2 SQIVND (reference sequence). V was clipped by 8 bases and J by 4 bases, with 12 bases between them. The CDR3 runs to 13 residues. CDR3 sequence (DNA): TGTGCCAGTCGTCGGACCCCTAATCAGCCCCAGCATTTT. As protein: CASRRTPNQPQHF.

In this sample, this clone turned up a few times. The chain couples TRBV5-4 to TRBJ1-2, with a tentative D call TRBD1 (6 bases). The CDR3 covers 15 residues. V lost 4 bases and J 7 bases, leaving 20 bases between the germline ends. CDR1 SGHNT and CDR2 YYREEE come from the germline V gene (reference sequence). In nucleotides, the CDR3 is TGTGCCAGCAGCCGACCCTCAACAGGGAGCGGTGGCTACACCTTC. This translates into CASSRPSTGSGGYTF.

The V gene is TRBV12-5, the J gene TRBJ1-5, with D possibly being TRBD1 (6 bases). The germline CDR1 and CDR2 sequences are LGHNT and FRNRAP. V was cut by 1 base and J by 5 bases, with 15 bases left in between. This CDR3 has 16 residues. For the CDR3, the DNA is TGTGCTAGTGGTTTGGGTCATCGACAGGCCGATCAGCCCCAGCATTTT. Its translation is CASGLGHRQADQPQHF. The whole variable domain, filled in from reference TRBV12-5 and TRBJ1-5, reads DARVTQTPRHKVTEMGQEVTMRCQPILGHNTVFWYRQTMMQGLELLAYFRNRAPLDDSGMPKDRFSAEMPDATLATLKIQPSEPRDSAVYFCASGLGHRQADQPQHFGDGTRLSIL.